The clone carrying this T cell receptor (beta chain) was seen more than once but under ten times. The Seattle patients, enrolled during active infection, were followed longitudinally. The data were obtained in a study of blood T cell repertoires in COVID-19. Across the whole study: In each case, the material was cDNA or gDNA derived from T cells, B-cell-depleted T cells, or PBMCs.

As originally analysed: Reference gene primers were amplified, and this amplification served to estimate nucleated cell counts. This table comes from immunoSEQ multiplex PCR, and its TCRdb copy is limited to in-frame clones, with some not included. V, J and clone size derive from that table, while D and trimming were established from the DNA sequence. The repertoire holds 95,000 to 150,000 clones, with 85% to 90% as singletons. Germline assignment: CDR1 SGHTA and CDR2 FQGNSA. V gave up 3 bases and J gave up 6 bases; unmatched junction bases: 5. The CDR3 spans 14 residues. Sequenced sample: peripheral blood. This receptor was taken from a woman aged 60-70 years with COVID-19, enrolled during active disease. The chain uses TRBV7-2 and TRBJ2-1; 7 positions match TRBD2. The chain's CDR3 is CASSFAQRGNEQFF. The CDR3 DNA sequence: TGTGCCAGCAGCTTCGCCCAGCGGGGCAATGAGCAGTTCTTC. Full variable domain (outside the CDR3, taken from reference TRBV7-2 and TRBJ2-1): GAGVSQSPSNKVTEKGKDVELRCDPISGHTALYWYRQSLGQGLEFLIYFQGNSAPDKSGLPSDRFSAERTGGSVSTLTIQRTQQEDSAVYLCASSFAQRGNEQFFGPGTRLTVL.